One and the same sample provided the 30 T cell receptor beta chains below, sequenced in a study of breast tumors, draining lymph nodes, adjacent tissues. TCRdb called the multiplex PCR reads again in MiXCR, with one record for every CDR3 protein. This table has approximately 22,000 distinct CDR3 sequences, under 75% appearing once. Material for sequencing was tumor-adjacent breast tissue. These receptors originate from a female donor with breast cancer. Some clones in this sample may be carry-over from other donors' samples.

This chain uses TRBV18 with TRBJ1-2; D is unclear. The germline gives CDR1 KGHSH, CDR2 LQKENI. Trimming removed 2 bases from V and 2 bases from J, with 6 bases in between. The CDR3 runs to 13 residues. The chain's CDR3 is CASSPRENYGYTF. CDR3 bases: TGTGCCAGCTCACCAAGGGAGAACTATGGCTACACCTTC.

This chain connects TRBV6-9 to TRBJ2-7; no definite D call. Germline values: CDR1 MNHGY, CDR2 SVAAGI. The CDR3 is 13 amino acids. The V end was cut by 5 bases, the J end by 4 bases, with 12 bases between. The CDR3 loop reads CASSVHEGYEQYF. As DNA, the CDR3 is TGTGCCAGCAGTGTCCACGAAGGTTACGAGCAGTACTTC.

The chain combines TRBV29-1 with TRBJ2-7, with 7 bases fitting TRBD1. The V gene end was trimmed by 4 bases and the J gene end by 2 bases; junction bases not matched to a gene: 2. Germline values: CDR1 SQVTM, CDR2 ANQGSEA. The CDR3 consists of 12 residues. CDR3 region: CSVGGQAYEQYF. CDR3 in DNA: TGCAGCGTTGGAGGACAGGCCTACGAGCAGTACTTC.

This sequence joins TRBV3-1 and TRBJ1-6; the D gene is possibly TRBD1 (5 bases). V lost 1 base and J lost 9, with 10 bases in between. The V gene's germline CDR1 is LGHDT and CDR2 YNNKEL (reference sequence). This CDR3 contains 14 residues. This chain's CDR3 is CASSQVRGSSPLHF. Here the CDR3 DNA reads TGTGCCAGCAGCCAAGTTCGGGGGAGTTCACCCCTCCACTTT. Full variable domain (remainder filled in from reference TRBV3-1 and TRBJ1-6): DTAVSQTPKYLVTQMGNDKSIKCEQNLGHDTMYWYKQDSKKFLKIMFSYNNKELIINETVPNRFSPKSPDKAHLNLHINSLELGDSAVYFCASSQVRGSSPLHFGNGTRLTVT.

The rearrangement links TRBV5-1 to TRBJ2-7; 9 bases fit TRBD1. The V segment lost 4 bases and the J segment 4 bases; nucleotides outside the gene matches: 9. This CDR3 contains 15 residues. CDR1 is SGHRS, CDR2 YFSETQ, per germline. The CDR3 spells CASSQPRDREYEQYF. Here the CDR3 DNA reads TGCGCCAGCAGCCAACCCCGGGACAGGGAGTACGAGCAGTACTTC.

The chain carries TRBV2 and TRBJ2-2, with a tentative D call TRBD2 (6 bases). Germline CDR1 and CDR2: SNHLY and FYNNEI. Trimming cost V 6 bases and J 4 bases, with 12 bases left between them. The CDR3 runs 14 residues. The CDR3, as DNA: TGTGCCAGCAGGGGACTCGTGACCACCGGGGAGCTGTTTTTT. Its translation: CASRGLVTTGELFF.

The chain links TRBV4-1 to TRBJ2-2; a possible D gene is TRBD1 (5 bases). Germline values: CDR1 MGHRA, CDR2 YSYEKL. V was clipped by 8 bases and J by 1 base, with 11 bases between them. The CDR3 runs 14 residues. The CDR3 loop is CASRPTENTGELFF. The CDR3 region has the DNA TGCGCCAGCCGTCCGACAGAGAACACCGGGGAGCTGTTTTTT.

The chain joins TRBV5-1 to TRBJ2-3; TRBD1 might be the D (6 bases). Per germline, CDR1 SGHRS and CDR2 YFSETQ. Trimming stripped 2 bases from V and 2 bases from J, with 15 bases between. The CDR3 length is 16 residues. CDR3 bases: TGCGCCAGCAGCTTTTCTGGGGGCGTCAACACAGATACGCAGTATTTT. It encodes CASSFSGGVNTDTQYF.

By share of the sample, this clonotype is medium-sized. The chain carries TRBV6-4 and TRBJ2-1; 9 bases match TRBD2. The J segment lost 9 bases and the V segment lost 7 bases, leaving 19 bases of the junction unmatched. CDR1 and CDR2 (germline): MRHNA, SNTAGT. CDR3 length equals 17 residues. The CDR3 nucleotides are TGTGCCAGCACCCCAAGGCGAGGGACTAGCAGGATCAGTGAGCAGTTCTTC. Protein sequence: CASTPRRGTSRISEQFF.

This clonotype was counted many times. A clone one base away is much larger, so this may be a read error. V is TRBV5-8 and J is TRBJ2-1, with 7 nucleotides matching TRBD1. CDR1 and CDR2 from the germline V gene are SGHTS and YDEGEE. This CDR3 has 14 residues. V was clipped by 7 bases and J by 2 bases; unmatched bases: 6. CDR3: CASGTGTAYNEQFF. The DNA for the CDR3 is TGTGCCAGCGGGACCGGGACAGCCTACAATGAGCAGTTCTTC.

A single count supports this clonotype. V is TRBV12-3 or TRBV12-4 and J is TRBJ2-1, with D possibly being TRBD2 (5 bases). The CDR3 is 14 residues long. Trimming stripped 1 base from V and 4 bases from J, with 8 bases between. This CDR3 is CASSLGGAYNEQFF. The CDR3, as DNA: TGTGCCAGCAGTTTAGGGGGAGCTTACAATGAGCAGTTCTTC.

This clonotype was recorded many times. The chain joins TRBV19 to TRBJ2-1; D is ambiguous. The CDR3 totals 14 residues. Germline V gene sequence: CDR1 LNHDA, CDR2 SQIVND (reference sequence). Trimming cost V 3 bases and J 0 bases, with 6 bases left between them. DNA for the CDR3: TGTGCCAGTAGTATTGGTAGCTCCTACAATGAGCAGTTCTTC. Its translation is CASSIGSSYNEQFF.

To note about this clonotype: The junction and the germline gene differ at one end; a read error may be behind it. This chain links TRBV9 with TRBJ1-2; possible D gene TRBD1, 5 bases. CDR3 length: 15 residues. Per the germline V gene, CDR1 is SGDLS and CDR2 is YYNGEE. The CDR3 loop is CASSTQGWGNYGSTF. CDR3 in DNA: TGTGCCAGCAGCACCCAGGGTTGGGGGAACTATGGCTCCACCTTC.

V usage is TRBV27 and J usage is TRBJ2-1; 11 bases align to TRBD1. CDR3 length: 14 residues. CDR1 and CDR2 from the germline V gene are MNHEY and SMNVEV (reference sequence). The junction had 3 bases not matched to a gene; V was cut back by 4 bases and J by 7 bases. Here the CDR3 reads CASSSGQGGNEQFF. The CDR3 DNA follows: TGTGCCAGCAGTTCGGGACAGGGGGGGAATGAGCAGTTCTTC.

Only a few counts were recorded for this clonotype. V and J are TRBV5-5 and TRBJ1-2; D call uncertain. The CDR3 is 15 amino acids. Deletions cut 5 bases from V and 5 bases from J, with 19 bases between. In germline, CDR1 is SGHKS, CDR2 YYEKEE (reference sequence). The CDR3 DNA sequence: TGTGCCAGCAGTGAAGCCCACGATATACCATATGGCTACACCTTC. Amino acid sequence: CASSEAHDIPYGYTF.

This clonotype appeared many times. The rearrangement uses TRBV5-5 and TRBJ2-7, with 9 positions matching TRBD1. Germline V gives CDR1 SGHKS, CDR2 YYEKEE (reference sequence). This CDR3 region has 16 residues. The V and J ends lost 4 bases and 3 bases, in that order; junction bases with no gene match: 11. The CDR3, as DNA: TGTGCCAGCAGCCCTCATGCCCCGGGACAGGGCTACGAGCAGTACTTC. Translating gives CASSPHAPGQGYEQYF.

The chain is built from TRBV20-1 and TRBJ1-5; TRBD1 aligns across 9 bases. The CDR3 has 16 amino acids. CDR1 and CDR2 from the germline V gene are DFQATT and SNEGSKA (reference sequence). V shed 1 base and J 0 bases; nucleotides not matched to a gene: 4. CDR3 in DNA: TGCAGTGCTAGAGGGACAGGGGCCGGTAGCAATCAGCCCCAGCATTTT. Its protein product is CSARGTGAGSNQPQHF.

This clonotype has a count of ten or more. Possible read error: a much larger clone is one base away. This chain links TRBV20-1 with TRBJ2-5; D is possibly TRBD1 (6 bases). The CDR3 runs to 14 residues. Germline values: CDR1 DFQATT, CDR2 SNEGSKA (reference sequence). The V end was cut by 5 bases, the J end by 7 bases, with 20 bases between. CDR3 in amino acids: CSALDSADKATQYF. In DNA form, the CDR3 reads TGCAGTGCTCTGGACAGCGCTGATAAAGCGACCCAGTACTTC.

This clonotype came up many times. The chain is built from TRBV12-3 or TRBV12-4 and TRBJ1-4; no firm D call. This CDR3 is built from 16 residues. V gave up 4 bases and J gave up 4 bases, with 16 bases separating them. For the CDR3, the DNA is TGTGCCAGCAGTTCCCAGCAAGGGTTGAGTAATGAAAAACTGTTTTTT. It specifies CASSSQQGLSNEKLFF.

The V gene is TRBV6-2 or TRBV6-3, the J gene TRBJ2-1, with TRBD2 matching 9 bases. V lost 5 bases and J lost 4; bases outside the gene matches: 9. Germline lookup yields CDR1 MNHEY and CDR2 SVGEGT. This CDR3 region has 16 residues. The CDR3 bases are TGTGCCAGCAGTAATCGTCGGACTAGCGTGTACAATGAGCAGTTCTTC. Its translation is CASSNRRTSVYNEQFF.

This clonotype was seen many times. This chain joins TRBV20-1 and TRBJ2-7; tentative D call: TRBD2 (5 bases). Germline V gene data show CDR1 as DFQATT and CDR2 as SNEGSKA (reference sequence). The germline V and J ends were trimmed by 1 base and 3 bases, with 10 bases remaining between them. There are 13 residues in the CDR3. The CDR3 protein is CSARGGLDYEQYF. In DNA, the CDR3 is TGCAGTGCTAGAGGCGGACTCGACTACGAGCAGTACTTC.

This chain links TRBV6-6 with TRBJ1-3, with 7 bases fitting TRBD1. CDR1 and CDR2 (germline): MNHNY, SVGAGI (reference sequence). The CDR3 spans 14 residues. The J segment lost 4 bases and the V segment lost 5 bases, leaving 5 bases of the junction unmatched. The CDR3: CASSKPGQGNTIYF. The CDR3 DNA reads TGTGCCAGCAGTAAACCGGGACAGGGAAACACCATATATTTT.

V is TRBV12-3 or TRBV12-4 and J is TRBJ1-3; no definite D call. The CDR3 is 11 amino acids. With 3 bases removed from V and 3 bases from J, the gap between germline ends came to 0 bases. CDR3 sequence reads: CASSFGNTIYF. The CDR3 nucleotides read TGTGCCAGCAGTTTTGGAAACACCATATATTTT.

The V call is TRBV5-1, the J call TRBJ2-7; 7 nucleotides match TRBD1. The CDR3 runs to 14 residues. Germline trimming cut 0 bases from V and 7 bases from J; bases unmatched to any gene: 7. Per the germline V gene, CDR1 is SGHRS and CDR2 is YFSETQ. CDR3 nucleotides: TGCGCCAGCAGCTTGGCCTGGAGACAGGGTGAGCAGTACTTC. This codes for CASSLAWRQGEQYF. The full variable domain, completed using reference TRBV5-1 and TRBJ2-7, is KAGVTQTPRYLIKTRGQQVTLSCSPISGHRSVSWYQQTPGQGLQFLFEYFSETQRNKGNFPGRFSGRQFSNSRSEMNVSTLELGDSALYLCASSLAWRQGEQYFGPGTRLTVT.

This clonotype was observed a handful of times. This may arise from a read error, as a much more abundant clone is one base away. The chain is built from TRBV20-1 and TRBJ1-1; no clear D gene. V lost 3 bases to trimming and J lost 4 bases, with 9 bases between them. Germline values: CDR1 DFQATT, CDR2 SNEGSKA (reference sequence). The CDR3 sequence is 12 residues long. In nucleotides, the CDR3 is TGCAGTGCTAGTCGGCGGTGCACTGAAGCTTTCTTT. Its translation is CSASRRCTEAFF.

This clonotype is medium-sized (0.01 to 0.1%) by share. CDR3 residues: CASSPLERGYTF. CDR3 nucleotide sequence: TGTGCCAGCTCACCACTGGAGCGTGGCTACACCTTC. J is TRBJ1-2 and V is TRBV18, with D unresolved. This CDR3 contains 12 residues. Germline CDR1 KGHSH, CDR2 LQKENI. V lost 1 base and J lost 7, with 7 bases in between.

This clonotype was detected many times. The gene calls are TRBV19 and TRBJ1-5; no reliable D call. Looked up from germline, CDR1 is LNHDA and CDR2 is SQIVND (reference sequence). V was pared by 5 bases and J by 4 bases, with 15 bases between. This CDR3 comprises 15 residues. The CDR3 protein is CASSPSRAPNQPQHF. The CDR3 DNA sequence: TGTGCCAGTAGTCCCTCCCGGGCCCCAAATCAGCCCCAGCATTTT. The full variable domain, completed using reference TRBV19 and TRBJ1-5, is DGGITQSPKYLFRKEGQNVTLSCEQNLNHDAMYWYRQDPGQGLRLIYYSQIVNDFQKGDIAEGYSVSREKKESFPLTVTSAQKNPTAFYLCASSPSRAPNQPQHFGDGTRLSIL.

The chain joins TRBV4-1 to TRBJ2-7; tentative D call: TRBD2 (5 bases). The CDR3 is 13 residues long. V shed 0 bases and J shed 6 bases, with 9 bases lying between them. From germline, CDR1 is MGHRA and CDR2 YSYEKL. In DNA, the CDR3 is TGCGCCAGCAGCCAAGAAGGTACTAGCGAGCAGTACTTC. Its protein product is CASSQEGTSEQYF.

The chain joins TRBV29-1 to TRBJ2-7; a weak D match, TRBD2 (6 bases). The CDR3 consists of 14 residues. Germline V gene lookup returns CDR1 SQVTM and CDR2 ANQGSEA. Trimming stripped 4 bases from V and 4 bases from J, with 17 bases between. CDR3 nucleotide sequence: TGCAGCGTTGTGTCCGGGGGATCGGGGTACGAGCAGTACTTC. Encoded protein: CSVVSGGSGYEQYF.

The chain carries TRBV6-2 or TRBV6-3 and TRBJ1-3; D is possibly TRBD1 (6 bases). The CDR3 consists of 15 residues. The V end was cut by 0 bases, the J end by 0 bases, with 6 bases between. CDR1 and CDR2 (germline): MNHEY, SVGEGT. CDR3 coding DNA: TGTGCCAGCAGTTACTCCAGGGGCTCTGGAAACACCATATATTTT. It encodes CASSYSRGSGNTIYF.